This TCR beta chain was captured by sequencing in a study of T cells in localized non-small cell lung cancer. This clone appeared a few times. The antigen remains undetermined. TCRdb's table, derived via immunoSEQ multiplex PCR, lists solely in-frame clones and lacks some. The sample lists around 94,000 clones, around 90% occurring once. V lost 4 bases and J 5 bases, leaving 6 bases between the germline ends. The germline V gene encodes CDR1 KGHSY and CDR2 FQNENV. This CDR3 region has 11 residues. The study's findings and limits: Among the top 100 tumor clones, a median approximately 60 appeared in adjacent lung.

The chain carries TRBV16 and TRBJ2-7; no clear D. The TCR originated in a man between 40 and 75 years old with stage I squamous cell lung carcinoma. The material was peripheral blood, obtained before any cancer treatment. CDR3 DNA: TGTGCCAGCAGCCCGACCCACGAGCAGTACTTC. It yields the protein CASSPTHEQYF.